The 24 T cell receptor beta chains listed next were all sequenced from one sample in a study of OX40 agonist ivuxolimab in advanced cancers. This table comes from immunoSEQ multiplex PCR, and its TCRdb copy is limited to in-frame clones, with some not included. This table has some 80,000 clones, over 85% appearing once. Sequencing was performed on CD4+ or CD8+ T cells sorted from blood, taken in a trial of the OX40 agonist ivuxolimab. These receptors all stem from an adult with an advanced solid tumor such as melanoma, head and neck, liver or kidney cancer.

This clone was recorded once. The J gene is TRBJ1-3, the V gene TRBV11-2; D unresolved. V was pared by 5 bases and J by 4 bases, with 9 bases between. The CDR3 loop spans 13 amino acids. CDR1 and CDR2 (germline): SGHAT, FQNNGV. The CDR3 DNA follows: TGTGCCAGCAGCAACCCGGGCGGAAACACCATATATTTT. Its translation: CASSNPGGNTIYF.

This CDR3 is CASRPTGAHEQYF. The CDR3 DNA is TGTGCCAGCAGGCCCACAGGGGCCCACGAGCAGTACTTC. This chain links TRBV27 with TRBJ2-7; TRBD1 agrees at 7 bases. CDR3 length: 13 residues. Germline assignment: CDR1 MNHEY and CDR2 SMNVEV (reference sequence). Trimming cost V 6 bases and J 5 bases; bases outside gene matches: 7.

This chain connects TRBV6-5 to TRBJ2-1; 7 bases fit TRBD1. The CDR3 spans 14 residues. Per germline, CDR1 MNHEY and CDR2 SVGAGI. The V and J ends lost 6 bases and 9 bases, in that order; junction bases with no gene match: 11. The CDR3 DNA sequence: TGTGCCAGCAGAAAGGGACAGATCGGTGTTGAGCAGTTCTTC. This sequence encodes CASRKGQIGVEQFF.

The DNA of the CDR3 is TGTGCCAGCAGTGACCCGCGGGCAGGGCTTGGGGAAAAACTGTTTTTT. It specifies CASSDPRAGLGEKLFF. V is TRBV2 and J is TRBJ1-4, with D perhaps TRBD1 (5 bases). Per the germline V gene, CDR1 is SNHLY and CDR2 is FYNNEI. This CDR3 spans 16 amino acids. V lost 3 bases, J lost 8 bases, and 19 bases lay in between. Drawing the rest from reference TRBV2 and TRBJ1-4, the complete variable domain is EPEVTQTPSHQVTQMGQEVILRCVPISNHLYFYWYRQILGQKVEFLVSFYNNEISEKSEIFDDQFSVERPDGSNFTLKIRSTKLEDSAMYFCASSDPRAGLGEKLFFGSGTQLSVL.

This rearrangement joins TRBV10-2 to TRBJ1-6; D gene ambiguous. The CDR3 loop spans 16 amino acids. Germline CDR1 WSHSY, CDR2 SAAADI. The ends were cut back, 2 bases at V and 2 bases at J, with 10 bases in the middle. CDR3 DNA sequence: TGCGCCAGCAGTGAGGGGAGTACGCCCTATAATTCACCCCTCCACTTT. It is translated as CASSEGSTPYNSPLHF.

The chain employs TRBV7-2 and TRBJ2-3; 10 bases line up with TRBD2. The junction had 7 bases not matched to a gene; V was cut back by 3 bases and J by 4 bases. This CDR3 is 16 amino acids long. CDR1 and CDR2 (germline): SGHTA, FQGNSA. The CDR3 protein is CASSFNSGRNADTQYF. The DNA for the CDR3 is TGTGCCAGCAGCTTCAATAGCGGGAGGAACGCAGATACGCAGTATTTT.

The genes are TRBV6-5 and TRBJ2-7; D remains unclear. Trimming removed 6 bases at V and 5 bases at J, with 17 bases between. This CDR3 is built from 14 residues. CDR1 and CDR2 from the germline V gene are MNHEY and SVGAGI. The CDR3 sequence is CASRIDPLGNEQYF. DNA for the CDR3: TGTGCCAGCAGGATCGACCCCTTAGGAAACGAGCAGTACTTC.

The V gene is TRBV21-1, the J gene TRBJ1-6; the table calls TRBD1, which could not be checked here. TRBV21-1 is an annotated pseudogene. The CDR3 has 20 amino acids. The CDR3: CASSSHNPGKTGKAESPLHF. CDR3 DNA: TGTGCCAGCAGCTCCCATAATCCAGGGAAAACAGGGAAGGCAGAGTCACCCCTCCACTTT.

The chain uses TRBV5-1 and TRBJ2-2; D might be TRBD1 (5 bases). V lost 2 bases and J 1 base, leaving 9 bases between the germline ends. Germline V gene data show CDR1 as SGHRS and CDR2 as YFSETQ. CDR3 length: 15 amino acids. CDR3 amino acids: CASSLTGVNTGELFF. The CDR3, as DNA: TGCGCCAGCAGCTTAACAGGAGTGAACACCGGGGAGCTGTTTTTT.

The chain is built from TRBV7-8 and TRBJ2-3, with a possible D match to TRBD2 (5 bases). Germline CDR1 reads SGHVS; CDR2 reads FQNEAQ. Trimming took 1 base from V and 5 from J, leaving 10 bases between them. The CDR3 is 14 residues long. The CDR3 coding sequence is TGTGCCAGCAGCTTAGGTCGAGGGAGAGATACGCAGTATTTT. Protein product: CASSLGRGRDTQYF.

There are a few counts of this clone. CDR3 DNA sequence: TGTGCCTGGAGTTTCTCTGGGGCCAACGTCCTGACTTTC. Amino acid sequence: CAWSFSGANVLTF. The J gene is TRBJ2-6, the V gene TRBV30; D is undetermined. This CDR3 is built from 13 residues. Germline CDR1 reads GTSNPN; CDR2 reads SVGIG (reference sequence). The germline V and J ends were trimmed by 2 bases and 0 bases, with 2 bases remaining between them. The whole variable domain, remainder taken from reference TRBV30 and TRBJ2-6, is SQTIHQWPATLVQPVGSPLSLECTVEGTSNPNLYWYRQAAGRGLQLLFYSVGIGQISSEVPQNLSASRPQDRQFILSSKKLLLSDSGFYLCAWSFSGANVLTFGAGSRLTVL.

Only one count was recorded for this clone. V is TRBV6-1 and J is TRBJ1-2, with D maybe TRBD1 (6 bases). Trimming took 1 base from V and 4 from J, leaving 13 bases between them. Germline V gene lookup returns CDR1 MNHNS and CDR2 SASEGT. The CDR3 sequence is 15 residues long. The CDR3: CASSEVAGDFYGYTF. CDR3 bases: TGTGCCAGCAGTGAAGTAGCAGGGGATTTCTATGGCTACACCTTC.

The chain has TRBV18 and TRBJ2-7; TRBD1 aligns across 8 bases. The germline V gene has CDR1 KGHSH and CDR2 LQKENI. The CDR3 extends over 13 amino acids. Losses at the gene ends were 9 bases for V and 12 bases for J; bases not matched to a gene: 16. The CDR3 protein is CASQPSGGVTRYF. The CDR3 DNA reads TGTGCCAGTCAGCCTTCAGGGGGCGTTACTCGGTACTTC.

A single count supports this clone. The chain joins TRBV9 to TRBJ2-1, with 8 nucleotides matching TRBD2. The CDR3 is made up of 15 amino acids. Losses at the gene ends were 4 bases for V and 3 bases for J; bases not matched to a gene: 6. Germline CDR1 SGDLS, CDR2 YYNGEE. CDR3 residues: CASSSGGENYNEQFF. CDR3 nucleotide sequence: TGTGCCAGCAGCTCCGGGGGGGAGAACTACAATGAGCAGTTCTTC.

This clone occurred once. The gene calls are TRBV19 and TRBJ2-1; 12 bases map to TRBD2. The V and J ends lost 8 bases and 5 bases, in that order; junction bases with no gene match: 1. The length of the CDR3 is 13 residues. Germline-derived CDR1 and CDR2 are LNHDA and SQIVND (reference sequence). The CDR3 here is CASASGGDNEQFF. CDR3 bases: TGTGCCAGTGCTAGCGGGGGGGACAATGAGCAGTTCTTC. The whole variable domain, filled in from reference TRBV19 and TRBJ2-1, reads DGGITQSPKYLFRKEGQNVTLSCEQNLNHDAMYWYRQDPGQGLRLIYYSQIVNDFQKGDIAEGYSVSREKKESFPLTVTSAQKNPTAFYLCASASGGDNEQFFGPGTRLTVL.

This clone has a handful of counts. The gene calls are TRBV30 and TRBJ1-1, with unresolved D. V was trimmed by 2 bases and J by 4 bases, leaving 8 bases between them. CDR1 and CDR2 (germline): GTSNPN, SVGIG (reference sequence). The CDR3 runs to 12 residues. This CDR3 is CAWSQRSTEAFF. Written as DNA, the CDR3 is TGTGCCTGGAGTCAACGGAGCACTGAAGCTTTCTTT.

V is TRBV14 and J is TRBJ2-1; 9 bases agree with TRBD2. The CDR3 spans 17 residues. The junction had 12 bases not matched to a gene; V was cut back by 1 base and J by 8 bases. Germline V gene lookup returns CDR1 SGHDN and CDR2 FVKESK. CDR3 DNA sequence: TGTGCCAGCAGCCAAGGGCGGGCTAGCGGGACTTCGGATGAGCAGTTCTTC. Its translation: CASSQGRASGTSDEQFF.

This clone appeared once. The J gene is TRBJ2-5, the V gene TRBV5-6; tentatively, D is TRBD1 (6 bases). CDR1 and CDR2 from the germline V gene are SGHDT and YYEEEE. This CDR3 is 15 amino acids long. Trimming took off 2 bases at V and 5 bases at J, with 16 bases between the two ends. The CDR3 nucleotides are TGTGCCAGCAGCTTACAGGGCCGGGCGTATGAGACCCAGTACTTC. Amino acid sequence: CASSLQGRAYETQYF.

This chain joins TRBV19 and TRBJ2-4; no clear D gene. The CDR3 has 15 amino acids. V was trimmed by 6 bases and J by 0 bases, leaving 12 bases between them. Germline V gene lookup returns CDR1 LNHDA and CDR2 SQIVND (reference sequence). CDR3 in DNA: TGTGCCAGTAGAGACTCCCGGCTAGCCAAAAACATTCAGTACTTC. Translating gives CASRDSRLAKNIQYF.

The CDR3 spells CASSLRTAGPGYGYTF. The CDR3 nucleotides are TGTGCCAGCAGCCTCCGGACGGCGGGTCCAGGATATGGCTACACCTTC. The chain couples TRBV13 to TRBJ1-2; D gene ambiguous. The CDR3 length is 16 residues. From germline, CDR1 is PRHDT and CDR2 FYEKMQ (reference sequence). The germline V and J ends were trimmed by 5 bases and 5 bases, with 21 bases remaining between them.

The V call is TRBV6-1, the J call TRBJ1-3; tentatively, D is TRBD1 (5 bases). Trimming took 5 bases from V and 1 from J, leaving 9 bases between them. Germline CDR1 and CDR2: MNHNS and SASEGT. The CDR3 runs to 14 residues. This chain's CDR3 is CASSTGPSGNTIYF. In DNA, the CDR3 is TGTGCCAGCAGTACAGGTCCATCTGGAAACACCATATATTTT.

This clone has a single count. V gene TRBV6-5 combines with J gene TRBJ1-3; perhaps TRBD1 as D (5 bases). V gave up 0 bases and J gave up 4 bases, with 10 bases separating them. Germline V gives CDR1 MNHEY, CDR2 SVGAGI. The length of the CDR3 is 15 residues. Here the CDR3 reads CASSYSGGTGNTIYF. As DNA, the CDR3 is TGTGCCAGCAGTTACTCTGGGGGGACGGGAAACACCATATATTTT.

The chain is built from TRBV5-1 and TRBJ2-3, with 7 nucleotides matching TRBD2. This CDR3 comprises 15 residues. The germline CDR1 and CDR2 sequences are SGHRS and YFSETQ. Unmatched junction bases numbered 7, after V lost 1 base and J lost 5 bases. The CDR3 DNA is TGCGCCAGCAGCTTGCGACTAGCAAGGGAAGATACGCAGTATTTT. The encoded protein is CASSLRLAREDTQYF.

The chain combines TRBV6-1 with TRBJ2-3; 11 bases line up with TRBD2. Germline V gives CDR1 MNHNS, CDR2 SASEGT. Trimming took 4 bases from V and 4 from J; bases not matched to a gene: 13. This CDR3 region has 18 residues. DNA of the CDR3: TGTGCCAGCAGTGGAGTCGGGTTAGCGGGGGGGCAAGCAGATACGCAGTATTTT. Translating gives CASSGVGLAGGQADTQYF.